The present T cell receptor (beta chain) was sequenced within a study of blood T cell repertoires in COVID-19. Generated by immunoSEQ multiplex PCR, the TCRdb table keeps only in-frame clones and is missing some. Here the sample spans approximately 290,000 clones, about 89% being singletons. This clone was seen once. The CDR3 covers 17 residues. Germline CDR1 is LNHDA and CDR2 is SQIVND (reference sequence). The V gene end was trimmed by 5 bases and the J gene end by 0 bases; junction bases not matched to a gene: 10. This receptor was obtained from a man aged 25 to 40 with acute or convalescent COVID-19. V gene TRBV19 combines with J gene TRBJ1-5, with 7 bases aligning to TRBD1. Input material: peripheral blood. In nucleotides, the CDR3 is TGTGCCAGTAGTTCTAGGGGACAGTCAAGTAGCAATCAGCCCCAGCATTTT. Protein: CASSSRGQSSSNQPQHF.